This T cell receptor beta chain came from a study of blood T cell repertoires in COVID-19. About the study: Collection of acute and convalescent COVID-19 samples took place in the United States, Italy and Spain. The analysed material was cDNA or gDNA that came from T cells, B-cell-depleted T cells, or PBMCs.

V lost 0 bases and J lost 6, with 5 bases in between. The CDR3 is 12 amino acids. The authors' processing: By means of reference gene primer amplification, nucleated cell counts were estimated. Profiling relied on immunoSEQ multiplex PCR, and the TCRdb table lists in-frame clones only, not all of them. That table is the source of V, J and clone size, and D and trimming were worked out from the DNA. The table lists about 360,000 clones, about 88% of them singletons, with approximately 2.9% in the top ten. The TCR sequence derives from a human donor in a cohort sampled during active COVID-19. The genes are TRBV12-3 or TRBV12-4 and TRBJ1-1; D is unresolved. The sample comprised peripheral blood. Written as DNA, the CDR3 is TGTGCCAGCAGTTTAGCTGTAGCTGAAGCTTTCTTT. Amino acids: CASSLAVAEAFF.